A single sample is the source of the 21 T cell receptor beta chains below, sequenced in a study of response to subunit inactivated influenza vaccine. TCRdb re-analysed the RT-PCR reads in MiXCR, keeping a single row per CDR3 protein. The sample has 490,000 or so distinct CDR3 sequences, around 8% seen once. Material: PBMCs from blood, obtained around 25 months after vaccination. The origin of the receptors is a man aged 45-69 years who received an inactivated influenza vaccine.

Only a few counts were recorded for this clonotype. V gene TRBV5-5 combines with J gene TRBJ2-3; 7 nucleotides line up with TRBD1. Germline CDR1 SGHKS, CDR2 YYEKEE (reference sequence). After removal of 0 bases from V and 2 bases from J, the junction contained 9 bases not matched to a gene. The CDR3 runs to 17 residues. CDR3 sequence (DNA): TGTGCCAGCAGCTTGGTTATATCGGGACAGATCACAGATACGCAGTATTTT. Translating gives CASSLVISGQITDTQYF.

This clonotype was counted many times. The chain joins TRBV20-1 to TRBJ2-3; D uncertain. This CDR3 has 13 residues. V dropped 5 bases and J dropped 0 bases, with 9 bases sitting between them. CDR1 is DFQATT and CDR2 is SNEGSKA in the germline V gene (reference sequence). This CDR3 is CSAPGPSTDTQYF. CDR3 coding DNA: TGCAGTGCTCCTGGTCCCAGCACAGATACGCAGTATTTT.

Only a few counts were recorded for this clonotype. This rearrangement joins TRBV28 to TRBJ1-5; 7 nucleotides line up with TRBD1. CDR3 length equals 15 residues. J was trimmed by 4 bases and V by 5 bases; bases with no gene match: 8. Germline values: CDR1 MDHEN, CDR2 SYDVKM. The CDR3 protein is CASSTWTGGNQPQHF. In DNA, the CDR3 is TGTGCCAGCAGTACCTGGACAGGAGGTAATCAGCCCCAGCATTTT.

This clonotype appeared a few times. The gene calls are TRBV5-1 and TRBJ1-3; 7 positions match TRBD1. Trimming at V came to 2 bases and at J to 8 bases, leaving 7 bases not matched to a gene. CDR3 length: 14 residues. CDR1 is SGHRS, CDR2 YFSETQ, per germline. The chain's CDR3 is CASSFGTAADTIYF. The DNA of the CDR3 is TGCGCCAGCAGCTTCGGGACAGCAGCAGACACCATATATTTT. Using reference TRBV5-1 and TRBJ1-3 for the parts outside the CDR3, the full variable domain is KAGVTQTPRYLIKTRGQQVTLSCSPISGHRSVSWYQQTPGQGLQFLFEYFSETQRNKGNFPGRFSGRQFSNSRSEMNVSTLELGDSALYLCASSFGTAADTIYFGEGSWLTVV.

For this clonotype: A junction end diverges from the germline sequence, so it may reflect a read error. The chain uses TRBV12-3 or TRBV12-4 and TRBJ1-1, with no clear D. The CDR3 extends over 11 amino acids. In DNA, the CDR3 is TGTGCCGGCAGTTTGGGCTCTGAAGCTTTCTTT. It is translated as CAGSLGSEAFF.

This clonotype has just a few counts. Written as DNA, the CDR3 is TGCGCCAGCGGCGCGGGCGGGACCTACGAGCAGTACTTC. This encodes CASGAGGTYEQYF. The rearrangement joins TRBV5-1 to TRBJ2-7; a possible D gene is TRBD2 (6 bases). This CDR3 has 13 residues. Germline-derived CDR1 and CDR2 are SGHRS and YFSETQ. The V end lost 7 bases, the J end lost 2 bases, and 13 bases lay between the germline ends.

This clonotype was detected many times. The chain carries TRBV5-1 and TRBJ2-1; TRBD1 matches at 7 bases. V was pared by 4 bases and J by 1 base, with 8 bases of the junction left unmatched. The germline gives CDR1 SGHRS, CDR2 YFSETQ. CDR3 size: 16 residues. Here the CDR3 DNA reads TGCGCCAGCAGCACCTCCGGGACAGCTTCCTACAATGAGCAGTTCTTC. Encoded protein: CASSTSGTASYNEQFF.

J is TRBJ1-1 and V is TRBV3-1, with a possible D match to TRBD1 (6 bases). Trimming took off 2 bases at V and 2 bases at J, with 12 bases between the two ends. The CDR3 has 15 amino acids. CDR1 LGHDT and CDR2 YNNKEL come from the germline V gene (reference sequence). The CDR3 loop is CASSQLAQGNTEAFF. CDR3 in DNA: TGTGCCAGCAGCCAACTTGCACAGGGAAACACTGAAGCTTTCTTT.

V gene TRBV6-2 or TRBV6-3 combines with J gene TRBJ2-1; no definite D call. V gave up 3 bases and J gave up 6 bases, with 6 bases separating them. Looked up from germline, CDR1 is MNHEY and CDR2 is SVGEGT. The CDR3 loop spans 12 amino acids. In DNA form, the CDR3 reads TGTGCCAGCAGTTATTTAGTCAATGAGCAGTTCTTC. Translating gives CASSYLVNEQFF.

This clonotype was observed a handful of times. A much larger clone lies one base from this, so it may be a read error. The rearrangement links TRBV3-1 to TRBJ2-5; D ambiguous. CDR3 size: 12 residues. The V end was cut by 0 bases, the J end by 6 bases, with 5 bases between. CDR1 and CDR2 (germline): LGHDT, YNNKEL (reference sequence). CDR3 loop: CASSQDMKTQYF. CDR3 in DNA: TGTGCCAGCAGCCAAGATATGAAGACCCAGTACTTC.

This clonotype was seen a few times. This chain connects TRBV4-1 to TRBJ1-2; D possibly corresponds to TRBD1 (5 bases). The CDR3 loop spans 15 amino acids. The germline V gene has CDR1 MGHRA and CDR2 YSYEKL. V was pared by 4 bases and J by 4 bases, with 16 bases between. CDR3 residues: CASSRAIGTSYGYTF. The CDR3 coding sequence is TGCGCCAGCAGCCGGGCCATTGGGACTTCCTATGGCTACACCTTC.

This clonotype has at least ten counts. The V and J genes are TRBV7-2 and TRBJ2-1, with D possibly TRBD1 on 6 matching bases. Germline CDR1 SGHTA, CDR2 FQGNSA. This CDR3 has 15 residues. The ends were cut back, 5 bases at V and 5 bases at J, with 16 bases in the middle. CDR3 loop: CASSRTLQGNNEQFF. CDR3 coding DNA: TGTGCCAGCAGCCGAACTTTACAGGGTAACAATGAGCAGTTCTTC.

The table lists this clonotype with a few counts. The chain couples TRBV29-1 to TRBJ2-1; maybe TRBD1 (5 bases). V dropped 2 bases and J dropped 6 bases, with 11 bases sitting between them. This CDR3 is 13 amino acids long. The V gene's germline CDR1 is SQVTM and CDR2 ANQGSEA. CDR3 coding DNA: TGCAGCGTTGAACAGGGCCAACCCAATGAGCAGTTCTTC. Protein product: CSVEQGQPNEQFF.

This clonotype appeared many times. The CDR3 region is CASSFTSGGAYNEQFF. CDR3 nucleotide sequence: TGTGCCAGCAGCTTTACTAGCGGGGGGGCCTACAATGAGCAGTTCTTC. This chain uses TRBV7-9 with TRBJ2-1; 13 positions agree with TRBD2. The CDR3 loop spans 16 amino acids. Germline CDR1 and CDR2: SEHNR and FQNEAQ (reference sequence). Trimming at V came to 3 bases and at J to 2 bases, leaving 1 base not matched to a gene.

This clonotype was recorded at least ten times. This chain connects TRBV7-8 to TRBJ2-7; 7 positions agree with TRBD1. CDR1 and CDR2 (germline): SGHVS, FQNEAQ. The CDR3 extends over 13 amino acids. The trim removed 5 bases at V and 4 bases at J, leaving 5 bases unmatched. The DNA of the CDR3 is TGTGCCAGCAGCCCGGGACAGAGATACGAGCAGTACTTC. Translated, it gives CASSPGQRYEQYF.

This clonotype turned up a few times. The chain combines TRBV6-5 with TRBJ1-3; D might be TRBD1 (6 bases). This CDR3 has 14 amino acids. The V gene lost 2 bases and the J gene lost 4 bases, with 9 bases spanning the gap. The germline gives CDR1 MNHEY, CDR2 SVGAGI. The chain's CDR3 is CASSYTGQGNTIYF. The CDR3 DNA follows: TGTGCCAGCAGTTACACCGGACAGGGAAACACCATATATTTT.

V gene TRBV13 combines with J gene TRBJ2-1; D remains unclear. V was pared by 5 bases and J by 10 bases, with 12 bases between. This CDR3 has 12 amino acids. Germline values: CDR1 PRHDT, CDR2 FYEKMQ (reference sequence). The CDR3 DNA follows: TGTGCCAGCAGCCTGCTGGGCGGAGAGCAGTTCTTC. Residues: CASSLLGGEQFF.

The gene calls are TRBV6-2 or TRBV6-3 and TRBJ2-3; D gene ambiguous. CDR1 MNHEY and CDR2 SVGEGT come from the germline V gene. The CDR3 spans 12 residues. With 2 bases removed from V and 8 bases from J, the gap between germline ends came to 8 bases. The CDR3 nucleotides read TGTGCCAGCAGTTACCTCCAAGGTACGCAGTATTTT. Translating gives CASSYLQGTQYF.

The chain employs TRBV20-1 and TRBJ1-6, with D possibly being TRBD1 (6 bases). The CDR3 runs to 17 residues. Trimming shortened V by 2 bases and J by 5 bases, and 19 bases separated the two germline ends. Per the germline V gene, CDR1 is DFQATT and CDR2 is SNEGSKA (reference sequence). The CDR3: CSARNGGGLIHNSPLHF. CDR3 DNA sequence: TGCAGTGCTAGAAACGGGGGCGGACTGATCCATAATTCACCCCTCCACTTT.

This clonotype was counted a few times. This chain joins TRBV14 and TRBJ1-6, with 9 bases aligning to TRBD1. CDR3 size: 16 residues. V lost 4 bases to trimming and J lost 10 bases; unmatched junction nucleotides: 11. Germline CDR1 reads SGHDN; CDR2 reads FVKESK. The CDR3 sequence: CASSLTGQGFGSPLHF. DNA for the CDR3: TGTGCCAGCAGCCTCACTGGACAGGGGTTTGGGTCACCCCTCCACTTT.

This clonotype was detected a few times. The gene calls are TRBV12-3 or TRBV12-4 and TRBJ2-3; D gene ambiguous. Trimming shortened V by 9 bases and J by 0 bases, and 10 bases separated the two germline ends. This CDR3 contains 13 residues. The CDR3 sequence: CASLKGSTDTQYF. In DNA, the CDR3 is TGTGCCAGTCTTAAAGGGAGCACAGATACGCAGTATTTT.